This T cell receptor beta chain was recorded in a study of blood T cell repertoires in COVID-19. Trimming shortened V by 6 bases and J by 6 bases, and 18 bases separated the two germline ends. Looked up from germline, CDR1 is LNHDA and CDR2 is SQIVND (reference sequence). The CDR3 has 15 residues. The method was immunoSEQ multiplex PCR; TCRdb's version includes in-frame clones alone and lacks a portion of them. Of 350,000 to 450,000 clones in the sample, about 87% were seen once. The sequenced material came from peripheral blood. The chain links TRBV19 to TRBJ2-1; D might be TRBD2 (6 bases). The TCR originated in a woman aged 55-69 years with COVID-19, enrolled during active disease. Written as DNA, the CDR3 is TGTGCCAGTAGCGCGGGGTCCCCCCCCGGCAATGAGCAGTTCTTC. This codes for CASSAGSPPGNEQFF.